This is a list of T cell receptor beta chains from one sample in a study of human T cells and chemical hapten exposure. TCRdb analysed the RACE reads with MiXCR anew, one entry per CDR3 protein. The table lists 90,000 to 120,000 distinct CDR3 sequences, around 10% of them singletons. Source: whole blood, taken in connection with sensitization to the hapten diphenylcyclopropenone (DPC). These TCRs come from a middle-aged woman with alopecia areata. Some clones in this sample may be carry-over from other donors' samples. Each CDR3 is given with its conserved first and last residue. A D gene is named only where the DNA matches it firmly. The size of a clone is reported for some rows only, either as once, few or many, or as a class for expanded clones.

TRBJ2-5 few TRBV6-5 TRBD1 CASRIGQGPKTQYF TGTGCCAGCAGAATCGGACAGGGCCCGAAGACCCAGTACTTC
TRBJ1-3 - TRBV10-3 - CAISEFRGSSGNTIYF TGTGCCATCAGTGAGTTTCGGGGCAGCTCTGGAAACACCATATATTTT
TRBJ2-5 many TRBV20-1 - CSARGPAGRQETQYF TGCAGTGCTAGAGGCCCAGCGGGTAGACAAGAGACCCAGTACTTC
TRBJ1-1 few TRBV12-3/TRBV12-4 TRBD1 CASRQGQVAGEAFF TGTGCCAGCAGACAGGGACAGGTCGCCGGTGAAGCTTTCTTT
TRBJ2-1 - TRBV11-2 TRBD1 CASSLGTGINEQFF TGTGCCAGCAGCTTAGGGACAGGGATCAATGAGCAGTTCTTC
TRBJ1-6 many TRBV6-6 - CASSYSRSPTDSPLHF TGTGCCAGCAGTTACTCGAGGTCCCCTACAGATTCACCCCTCCACTTT
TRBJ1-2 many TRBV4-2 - CASSQARGHLANYGYTF TGTGCCAGCAGCCAAGCCCGGGGGCACCTAGCTAACTATGGCTACACCTTC
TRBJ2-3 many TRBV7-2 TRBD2 CASSLSPRGEGTDTQYF TGTGCCAGCAGCTTATCTCCTCGGGGGGAAGGCACAGATACGCAGTATTTT
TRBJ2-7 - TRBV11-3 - CASSPFGGSGEQYF TGTGCCAGCAGCCCTTTTGGGGGCTCTGGCGAGCAGTACTTC
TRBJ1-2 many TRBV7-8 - CASSLRMLQNTYGYTF TGTGCCAGCAGCTTACGTATGCTACAGAACACCTATGGCTACACCTTC
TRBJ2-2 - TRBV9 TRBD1 CASSARTGAGELFF TGTGCCAGCAGCGCGAGAACAGGGGCCGGGGAGCTGTTTTTT